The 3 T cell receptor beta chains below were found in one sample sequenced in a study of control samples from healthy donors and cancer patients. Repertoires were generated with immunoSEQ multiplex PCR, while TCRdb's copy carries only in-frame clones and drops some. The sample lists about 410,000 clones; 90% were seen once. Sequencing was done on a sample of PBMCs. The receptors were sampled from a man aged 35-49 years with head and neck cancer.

CDR3 in amino acids: CASSQDGSYGYTF. The CDR3 DNA follows: TGTGCCAGCAGCCAAGATGGGAGCTATGGCTACACCTTC. The chain carries TRBV3-1 (or the pseudogene TRBV3-2) and TRBJ1-2; D remains ambiguous. Trimming cost V 0 bases and J 4 bases, with 6 bases left between them. Germline assignment: CDR1 LGHDT and CDR2 YNNKEL (reference sequence). The CDR3 is 13 residues long.

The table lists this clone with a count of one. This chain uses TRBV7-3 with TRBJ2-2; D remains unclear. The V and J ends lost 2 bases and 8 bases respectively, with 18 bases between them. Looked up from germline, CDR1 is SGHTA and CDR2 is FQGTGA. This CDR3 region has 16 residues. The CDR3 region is CASSLASLGISGELFF. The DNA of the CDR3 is TGTGCCAGCAGCTTAGCTTCTTTGGGAATTTCAGGGGAGCTGTTTTTT.

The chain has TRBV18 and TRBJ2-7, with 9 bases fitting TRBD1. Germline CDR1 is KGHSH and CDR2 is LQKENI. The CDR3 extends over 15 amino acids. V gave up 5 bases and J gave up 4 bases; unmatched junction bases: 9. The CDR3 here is CASSGGQGSIYEQYF. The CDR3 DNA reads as TGTGCCAGCTCAGGTGGACAGGGGTCAATTTACGAGCAGTACTTC.